What follows are 11 T cell receptor beta chains derived from one specimen sequenced in a study of cytomegalovirus exposure and HLA in healthy donors. Generated by immunoSEQ multiplex PCR, the TCRdb table keeps only in-frame clones and is missing some. The sample shows 150,000 to 200,000 clones, approximately 86% of them seen only once. The sequenced sample consisted of PBMCs. These receptors all stem from a man under 40 in good health and CMV-seropositive.

This chain links TRBV9 with TRBJ1-6; possible D gene TRBD1, 5 bases. The CDR3 is 17 residues long. Trimming stripped 2 bases from V and 2 bases from J, with 14 bases between. The germline V gene encodes CDR1 SGDLS and CDR2 YYNGEE. CDR3 residues: CASSVLGAPAYNSPLHF. The DNA of the CDR3 is TGTGCCAGCAGCGTCTTAGGGGCGCCGGCCTATAATTCACCCCTCCACTTT.

This sequence joins TRBV6-5 and TRBJ2-7; D is unresolved. Trimming pared 0 bases from V and 4 bases from J, leaving 7 bases between. This CDR3 has 13 residues. Germline V gene lookup returns CDR1 MNHEY and CDR2 SVGAGI. Here the CDR3 reads CASSYSGRYEQYF. DNA of the CDR3: TGTGCCAGCAGTTACTCGGGCCGGTACGAGCAGTACTTC.

This chain connects TRBV29-1 to TRBJ1-1; no clear D gene. There are 11 residues in the CDR3. V gave up 4 bases and J gave up 3 bases, with 6 bases separating them. Germline V gene lookup returns CDR1 SQVTM and CDR2 ANQGSEA. CDR3 sequence reads: CSVGADTEAFF. The CDR3 coding sequence is TGCAGCGTTGGTGCGGACACTGAAGCTTTCTTT. Full variable domain (missing parts from reference TRBV29-1 and TRBJ1-1): SAVISQKPSRDICQRGTSLTIQCQVDSQVTMMFWYRQQPGQSLTLIATANQGSEATYESGFVIDKFPISRPNLTFSTLTVSNMSPEDSSIYLCSVGADTEAFFGQGTRLTVV.

The CDR3 region has the DNA TGTGCCAGCAGCGTATTAGCGGGGGGCGCAGATACGCAGTATTTT. Translating it yields CASSVLAGGADTQYF. The chain links TRBV9 to TRBJ2-3, with TRBD2 identical over 10 bases. Germline values: CDR1 SGDLS, CDR2 YYNGEE. With V trimmed by 1 base and J by 4 bases, 3 bases remained unmatched. The CDR3 contains 15 residues.

The chain employs TRBV5-1 and TRBJ2-3; a weak D match, TRBD2 (5 bases). Germline V gene data show CDR1 as SGHRS and CDR2 as YFSETQ. The CDR3 spans 15 residues. Trimming took 0 bases from V and 1 from J, leaving 9 bases between them. The CDR3: CASSLVGVGTDTQYF. The CDR3, as DNA: TGCGCCAGCAGCTTGGTCGGGGTGGGCACAGATACGCAGTATTTT.

This sequence joins TRBV11-2 and TRBJ2-5, with a tentative D call TRBD2 (7 bases). The tail of the sequence fits TRBJ2-7 better, so the J call may be wrong. The CDR3 has 14 residues. CDR1 and CDR2 from the germline V gene are SGHAT and FQNNGV. CDR3 amino acids: CASSTRGGFVEQYF. The DNA for the CDR3 is TGTGCCAGCAGCACGAGGGGGGGGTTCGTCGAGCAGTACTTC.

The chain links TRBV10-1 to TRBJ2-3; 7 nucleotides align to TRBD2. Germline CDR1 reads WNHNN; CDR2 reads SYGVQD (reference sequence). The length of the CDR3 is 15 residues. Losses at the gene ends were 4 bases for V and 6 bases for J; bases not matched to a gene: 10. This CDR3 is CASSVRLAVRDTQYF. The CDR3 DNA sequence: TGCGCCAGCAGTGTTAGGCTAGCGGTGCGGGATACGCAGTATTTT.

The V gene is TRBV6-1, the J gene TRBJ1-2; D gene ambiguous. Trimming removed 1 base from V and 8 bases from J, with 17 bases in between. This CDR3 is 15 amino acids long. Per germline, CDR1 MNHNS and CDR2 SASEGT. The CDR3, as DNA: TGTGCCAGCAGTGAAGGACCGGGTTATGTTTTGGGCTACACCTTC. This sequence encodes CASSEGPGYVLGYTF.

In its sample, this clone was seen once. The V and J genes are TRBV5-5 and TRBJ2-7; D may be TRBD2 (6 bases). There are 15 residues in the CDR3. Germline CDR1 SGHKS, CDR2 YYEKEE (reference sequence). V shed 6 bases and J shed 2 bases, with 18 bases lying between them. The CDR3 DNA reads TGTGCCAGCAACTCGGGAGCAGGGATTACCTACGAGCAGTACTTC. Protein: CASNSGAGITYEQYF.

The J gene is TRBJ2-7, the V gene TRBV9; D call uncertain. The length of the CDR3 is 13 residues. V lost 2 bases and J 6 bases, leaving 12 bases between the germline ends. Germline V gene sequence: CDR1 SGDLS, CDR2 YYNGEE. The chain's CDR3 is CASSVGMLGEQYF. The CDR3 nucleotides are TGTGCCAGCAGCGTGGGCATGTTAGGCGAGCAGTACTTC. The variable domain in full, completed from reference TRBV9 and TRBJ2-7, reads DSGVTQTPKHLITATGQRVTLRCSPRSGDLSVYWYQQSLDQGLQFLIQYYNGEERAKGNILERFSAQQFPDLHSELNLSSLELGDSALYFCASSVGMLGEQYFGPGTRLTVT.

The chain is built from TRBV4-1 and TRBJ2-5, with TRBD1 identical over 9 bases. The V segment lost 1 base and the J segment 2 bases; nucleotides outside the gene matches: 8. CDR1 and CDR2 (germline): MGHRA, YSYEKL. The CDR3 is 17 amino acids. The CDR3 nucleotides are TGCGCCAGCAGCCAAGCCCCCCCGGGACAGGGACAAGAGACCCAGTACTTC. It encodes CASSQAPPGQGQETQYF.